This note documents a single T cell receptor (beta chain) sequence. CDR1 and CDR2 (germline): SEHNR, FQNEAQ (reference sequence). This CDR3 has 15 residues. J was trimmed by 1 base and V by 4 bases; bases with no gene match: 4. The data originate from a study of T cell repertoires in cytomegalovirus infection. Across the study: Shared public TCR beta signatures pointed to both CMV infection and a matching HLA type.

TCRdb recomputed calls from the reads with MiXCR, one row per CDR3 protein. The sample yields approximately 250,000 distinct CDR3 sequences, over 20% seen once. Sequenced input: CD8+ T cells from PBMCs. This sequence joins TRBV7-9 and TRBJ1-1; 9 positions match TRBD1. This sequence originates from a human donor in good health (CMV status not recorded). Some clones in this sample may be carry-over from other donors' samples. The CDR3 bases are TGTGCCAGCAGCTCCTCGGACAGGGGGAACACTGAAGCTTTCTTT. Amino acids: CASSSSDRGNTEAFF.